This T cell receptor beta chain was documented in a study of shared clonotypes between healthy human individuals. At deep level, the assay was performed. Ten immunoSEQ deep assay plates were used by the authors to sequence unsorted PBMC DNA. The data were produced by immunoSEQ multiplex PCR, yet TCRdb's version contains in-frame clones alone and is incomplete. Altogether about half a million clones are present, 60% to 80% being singletons, with the ten largest covering more than 10%. General study points: Exclusively blood specimens were collected; tissue repertoires likely differ.

Germline assignment: CDR1 LGHNA and CDR2 YSLEER. The CDR3 contains 14 residues. Regarding this clone: Its cognate antigen is unknown. It may be a read error: a sequence one base away is much more abundant. The sample holds other DNA sequences that translate to the same CDR3.

The chain links TRBV4-3 to TRBJ1-4; 10 bases align to TRBD1. The source of this sequence is a woman aged 40 to 50 in good health. Some clones in this sample may be carry-over from other donors' samples. Sequencing used PBMCs. The CDR3 DNA follows: TGCGCCAGCAGCCGCGGGACAGGGGCTGAAAAACTGTTTTTC. This sequence encodes CASSRGTGAEKLFF.